This T cell receptor (beta chain) was observed in a study of beta chain features in type 1 diabetes. Findings of the study overall: Researchers reported that naive, central memory and Treg TCRB repertoires appeared more similar in patients than in healthy donors. Fewer junction insertions and more nucleotide deletions appeared in type 1 diabetes patients. A moderate, significant TCRB CDR3 shortening appeared in type 1 diabetes across four CD4+ subsets.

All of the isolated RNA was reverse transcribed, so expressed TCRB transcripts were sequenced. Sequencing used immunoSEQ multiplex PCR; TCRdb keeps in-frame clones, though not all of them. This table has 350,000 to 450,000 clones, 10% to 15% appearing once. Comment on this clone: Its antigen is not known.

By way of CD45RO/CCR7/CD25/CD127/CD95/CD27, the CD4+ regulatory, stem cell-like memory, central memory and naive cells were sorted. Without exception, sorted populations had purity beyond 95%. Material for sequencing was naive CD4+ T cells from blood. The origin of this receptor is a woman between 18 and 29 years old with type 1 diabetes.

CDR3 in amino acids: CASSLSTGSNTEAFF. The CDR3 DNA sequence: TGTGCCAGCAGCCTCTCGACAGGGTCGAACACTGAAGCTTTCTTT. The V gene is TRBV6-5, the J gene TRBJ1-1, with 7 positions matching TRBD1. Looked up from germline, CDR1 is MNHEY and CDR2 is SVGAGI. There are 15 residues in the CDR3. The V segment lost 6 bases and the J segment 1 base; nucleotides outside the gene matches: 8.